This entry lists 27 T cell receptor beta chains sequenced from one sample in a study of T-cell memory formation after mild COVID-19. MiXCR, applied by TCRdb to the 5' RACE reads, yields one record per CDR3 protein. The table has around 33,000 distinct CDR3 sequences, roughly 21% seen once. The specimen sequenced was PBMCs or a T cell subset sorted from them (not recorded which). The receptors come from an adult who had mild COVID-19 (a few samples of this study predate the infection). Cell type and time point are not known.

There are many counts of this clonotype. This chain connects TRBV13 to TRBJ2-1; 8 bases line up with TRBD2. This CDR3 contains 14 residues. Per germline, CDR1 PRHDT and CDR2 FYEKMQ (reference sequence). V was pared by 5 bases and J by 4 bases, with 4 bases of the junction left unmatched. The CDR3 DNA reads TGTGCCAGCAGCCACCGGGGGGGTTACAATGAGCAGTTCTTC. It translates to CASSHRGGYNEQFF.

This clonotype appeared many times. J is TRBJ1-5 and V is TRBV7-6; no clear D. Trimming took 2 bases from V and 4 from J, leaving 6 bases between them. The CDR3 runs to 13 residues. Germline V gene lookup returns CDR1 SGHVS and CDR2 FNYEAQ. CDR3 loop: CASSLTGNQPQHF. In nucleotides, the CDR3 is TGTGCCAGCAGCTTAACCGGGAATCAGCCCCAGCATTTT.

This clonotype was seen ten or more times. The gene calls are TRBV5-4 and TRBJ2-7, with TRBD1 as a possible D gene (6 bases). The CDR3 runs 12 residues. Trimming cost V 4 bases and J 4 bases, with 9 bases left between them. Germline assignment: CDR1 SGHNT and CDR2 YYREEE (reference sequence). DNA for the CDR3: TGTGCCAGCAGCCCAGACAGGTACGAGCAGTACTTC. It translates to CASSPDRYEQYF.

The CDR3 DNA reads TGCGCCAGCAGAAAGGGACAGGGGGCAGGGGAAGAGACCCAGTACTTC. Encoded protein: CASRKGQGAGEETQYF. The chain employs TRBV5-1 and TRBJ2-5, with 12 bases fitting TRBD1. Germline CDR1 reads SGHRS; CDR2 reads YFSETQ. There are 16 residues in the CDR3. The ends lost 5 bases at V and 3 bases at J; junction bases unmatched: 8.

This clonotype was counted many times. V and J are TRBV20-1 and TRBJ2-1; possible D gene TRBD2, 5 bases. The CDR3 loop spans 12 amino acids. Germline V gene data show CDR1 as DFQATT and CDR2 as SNEGSKA (reference sequence). Trimming took off 3 bases at V and 9 bases at J, with 12 bases between the two ends. The CDR3 reads CSASKLGGEQFF. CDR3 nucleotides: TGCAGTGCTAGCAAACTAGGAGGTGAGCAGTTCTTC.

This clonotype was counted between two and nine times. The chain uses TRBV3-1 and TRBJ2-7, with D possibly matching TRBD1 (6 bases). This CDR3 is 14 amino acids long. The germline CDR1 and CDR2 sequences are LGHDT and YNNKEL (reference sequence). Trimming shortened V by 5 bases and J by 2 bases, and 13 bases separated the two germline ends. CDR3 DNA sequence: TGTGCCAGCAGCTACAGGGCGCAGACCTACGAGCAGTACTTC. Amino acid sequence: CASSYRAQTYEQYF.

There are many counts of this clonotype. The gene calls are TRBV7-2 and TRBJ2-3; TRBD2 matches 13 bases. Germline CDR1 SGHTA, CDR2 FQGNSA. CDR3 length: 17 residues. Losses at the gene ends were 5 bases for V and 1 base for J; bases not matched to a gene: 6. This chain's CDR3 is CASSAPGLAGGTDTQYF. In DNA form, the CDR3 reads TGTGCCAGCAGCGCACCTGGACTAGCGGGGGGCACAGATACGCAGTATTTT.

This clonotype has ten or more counts. The rearrangement uses TRBV19 and TRBJ1-1, with D possibly being TRBD1 (5 bases). Trimming left V 8 bases short and J 6 bases short, with 10 bases between. Germline V gene data show CDR1 as LNHDA and CDR2 as SQIVND (reference sequence). The CDR3 is made up of 11 amino acids. CDR3 sequence (DNA): TGTGCCAGTCGGGGCAGGGCTGAAGCTTTCTTT. Translation gives CASRGRAEAFF. Variable domain in full (rest from reference TRBV19 and TRBJ1-1): DGGITQSPKYLFRKEGQNVTLSCEQNLNHDAMYWYRQDPGQGLRLIYYSQIVNDFQKGDIAEGYSVSREKKESFPLTVTSAQKNPTAFYLCASRGRAEAFFGQGTRLTVV.

This clonotype was seen ten or more times. The CDR3 spells CASNRLAADTQYF. DNA for the CDR3: TGTGCCAGCAACCGGTTGGCGGCAGATACGCAGTATTTT. The chain is built from TRBV9 and TRBJ2-3; unclear D gene. The CDR3 totals 13 residues. CDR1 is SGDLS, CDR2 YYNGEE, per germline. The V end lost 6 bases, the J end lost 4 bases, and 12 bases lay between the germline ends.

This clonotype has a count of ten or more. The chain recombines TRBV4-1 with TRBJ2-5; a possible D gene is TRBD1 (6 bases). The germline V and J ends were trimmed by 1 base and 5 bases, with 17 bases remaining between them. CDR3 length: 16 amino acids. Germline values: CDR1 MGHRA, CDR2 YSYEKL. The CDR3, as DNA: TGCGCCAGCAGCCAAGCCCCTCGAGGGGGTGGGGAGACCCAGTACTTC. It is translated as CASSQAPRGGGETQYF.

This clonotype was seen ten or more times. The CDR3 DNA is TGTGCCAGCAGCCTGACAGGGACGACATATCAGCCCCAGCATTTT. Translating gives CASSLTGTTYQPQHF. The V and J genes are TRBV7-2 and TRBJ1-5, with TRBD1 matching 7 bases. CDR1 and CDR2 (germline): SGHTA, FQGNSA. V was pared by 5 bases and J by 5 bases, with 9 bases of the junction left unmatched. The CDR3 totals 15 residues.

As DNA, the CDR3 is TGTGCCAGCACCCAGGGACGGACTACATTTGCCTATGGCTACACCTTC. Protein: CASTQGRTTFAYGYTF. The chain links TRBV21-1 to TRBJ1-2. TRBV21-1 corresponds to a pseudogene. This CDR3 contains 16 residues.

The chain carries TRBV10-3 and TRBJ1-1; D uncertain. The CDR3 has 14 amino acids. V lost 0 bases and J 4 bases, leaving 9 bases between the germline ends. Germline lookup yields CDR1 ENHRY and CDR2 SYGVKD. This CDR3 is CAISESRRFTEAFF. CDR3 in DNA: TGTGCCATCAGTGAGTCACGGAGGTTCACTGAAGCTTTCTTT.

V is TRBV4-1 and J is TRBJ2-5; D is possibly TRBD2 (7 bases). Per the germline V gene, CDR1 is MGHRA and CDR2 is YSYEKL. The CDR3 covers 19 residues. Trimming stripped 3 bases from V and 1 base from J, with 24 bases between. The CDR3, as DNA: TGCGCCAGCAGCCACCCCGGGCTTAGGGGGGGGGCGTTCCAAGAGACCCAGTACTTC. Encoded protein: CASSHPGLRGGAFQETQYF.

The J gene is TRBJ1-6, the V gene TRBV5-1; unclear D gene. The germline gives CDR1 SGHRS, CDR2 YFSETQ. Trimming left V 3 bases short and J 11 bases short, with 12 bases between. The CDR3 has 13 amino acids. The chain's CDR3 is CASSYNWRPPLHF. CDR3 nucleotide sequence: TGCGCCAGCAGCTATAACTGGAGGCCACCCCTCCACTTT.

This clonotype was counted at least ten times. The rearrangement uses TRBV5-1 and TRBJ1-2; possibly TRBD1 for D (5 bases). CDR1 is SGHRS, CDR2 YFSETQ, per germline. V lost 4 bases, J lost 4 bases, and 23 bases lay in between. CDR3 length: 17 residues. In DNA, the CDR3 is TGCGCCAGCAGCCTTGGAAGAGGGACGGATTCCCTCTATGGCTACACCTTC. Its translation: CASSLGRGTDSLYGYTF.

The chain carries TRBV11-2 and TRBJ2-7; unclear D gene. V was trimmed by 1 base and J by 4 bases, leaving 17 bases between them. The CDR3 length is 16 residues. Germline lookup yields CDR1 SGHAT and CDR2 FQNNGV. CDR3 in DNA: TGTGCCAGCAGCTTAGGACCCGGGTGGAGCACATACGAGCAGTACTTC. Residues: CASSLGPGWSTYEQYF. Supplemented by reference TRBV11-2 and TRBJ2-7, the full variable domain reads EAGVAQSPRYKIIEKRQSVAFWCNPISGHATLYWYQQILGQGPKLLIQFQNNGVVDDSQLPKDRFSAERLKGVDSTLKIQPAKLEDSAVYLCASSLGPGWSTYEQYFGPGTRLTVT.

By share, this clonotype ranks as medium-sized (0.01 to 0.1%). J is TRBJ2-3 and V is TRBV5-5, with TRBD2 matching over 7 bases. This CDR3 contains 16 residues. Trimming removed 5 bases from V and 0 bases from J; junction bases left unmatched: 9. Per the germline V gene, CDR1 is SGHKS and CDR2 is YYEKEE (reference sequence). CDR3: CASRLRVSGSTDTQYF. The CDR3 DNA reads TGTGCCAGCAGGCTGCGGGTTAGCGGGAGCACAGATACGCAGTATTTT.

Sample share makes this clonotype medium-sized. The chain links TRBV15 to TRBJ2-2, with D unclear. Trimming removed 8 bases at V and 0 bases at J, with 10 bases between. Per the germline V gene, CDR1 is LNHNV and CDR2 is YYDKDF (reference sequence). This CDR3 is 14 amino acids long. CDR3 in amino acids: CATSAGPNTGELFF. CDR3 coding DNA: TGTGCCACCTCGGCCGGACCGAACACCGGGGAGCTGTTTTTT.

This clonotype was detected many times. This chain joins TRBV3-1 and TRBJ1-2, with D perhaps matching TRBD1 (5 bases). The V gene lost 2 bases and the J gene lost 5 bases, with 15 bases spanning the gap. The CDR3 extends over 15 amino acids. Germline-derived CDR1 and CDR2 are LGHDT and YNNKEL (reference sequence). This CDR3 is CASSQPGPPIYGYTF. The CDR3 nucleotides read TGTGCCAGCAGCCAACCGGGACCGCCAATTTATGGCTACACCTTC.

The chain combines TRBV5-1 with TRBJ2-3; 12 bases line up with TRBD2. Trimming removed 0 bases from V and 1 base from J; junction bases left unmatched: 6. The V gene's germline CDR1 is SGHRS and CDR2 YFSETQ. The length of the CDR3 is 18 residues. The DNA for the CDR3 is TGCGCCAGCAGCTTGGCCCTAGCGGGGGGGCCAGGCACAGATACGCAGTATTTT. It yields the protein CASSLALAGGPGTDTQYF.

This clonotype came up many times. The chain combines TRBV6-5 with TRBJ2-3; D uncertain. The germline gives CDR1 MNHEY, CDR2 SVGAGI. Trimming stripped 6 bases from V and 0 bases from J, with 7 bases between. The length of the CDR3 is 13 residues. CDR3 protein: CASRIASTDTQYF. CDR3 nucleotides: TGTGCCAGCAGGATCGCAAGCACAGATACGCAGTATTTT.

This clonotype was recorded many times. The chain employs TRBV20-1 and TRBJ2-3; D is unclear. Trimming cost V 5 bases and J 6 bases, with 9 bases left between them. This CDR3 region has 11 residues. Germline V gene sequence: CDR1 DFQATT, CDR2 SNEGSKA (reference sequence). In DNA, the CDR3 is TGCAGTGCTGTTAGACTGGATACGCAGTATTTT. Protein product: CSAVRLDTQYF.

The table lists this clonotype with many counts. The chain combines TRBV7-9 with TRBJ2-1; 14 nucleotides align to TRBD2. CDR1 is SEHNR and CDR2 is FQNEAQ in the germline V gene (reference sequence). The CDR3 has 15 residues. With V trimmed by 7 bases and J by 10 bases, 9 bases remained unmatched. The DNA for the CDR3 is TGTGCCAGCACCCCAGGGACTAGCGGGAGAGGGGAGCAGTTCTTC. Translating it yields CASTPGTSGRGEQFF.

This clonotype appeared many times. V is TRBV12-3 or TRBV12-4 and J is TRBJ2-2; D is possibly TRBD1 (5 bases). The V gene lost 10 bases and the J gene lost 0 bases, with 12 bases spanning the gap. This CDR3 comprises 14 residues. CDR3 sequence: CATSRQTNTGELFF. CDR3 nucleotide sequence: TGTGCCACAAGTAGACAGACGAACACCGGGGAGCTGTTTTTT.

This clonotype was picked up many times. V gene TRBV6-6 combines with J gene TRBJ2-5, with 9 nucleotides matching TRBD2. Germline-derived CDR1 and CDR2 are MNHNY and SVGAGI (reference sequence). V dropped 6 bases and J dropped 5; count of bases not matched to a gene: 10. The CDR3 is 15 amino acids. Here the CDR3 DNA reads TGTGCCAGCAGACTGACTAGCGGACCTAGTGAGACCCAGTACTTC. Its protein product is CASRLTSGPSETQYF.

V usage is TRBV5-6 and J usage is TRBJ2-5; D ambiguous. V lost 2 bases and J lost 0, with 8 bases in between. The CDR3 totals 14 residues. Germline V gene lookup returns CDR1 SGHDT and CDR2 YYEEEE. CDR3 in DNA: TGTGCCAGCAGCTTCCTTAGAGACCAAGAGACCCAGTACTTC. Encoded protein: CASSFLRDQETQYF.